These T cell receptor beta chains were read from a single sample in a study of blood T cell repertoires in COVID-19. Data came from immunoSEQ multiplex PCR; TCRdb stores just in-frame clones and leaves some out. The sample yields roughly 160,000 clones, approximately 90% seen once. What was sequenced was peripheral blood. Receptor source: a man between 18 and 29 years old with COVID-19, enrolled during active disease. The CDR3 runs from the conserved cysteine through the conserved F or W. The order of the fields is clone size, D gene, V gene, J gene, CDR3 protein, CDR3 DNA. The D gene is left open where the match is weak. Rows may omit the clone size; those that give it use once, few, many or a size class.

size: NA
D: TRBD2
V: TRBV9
J: TRBJ2-7
CDR3: CASSGLADEQYF
DNA: TGTGCCAGCAGTGGACTAGCGGACGAGCAGTACTTC

size: NA
D: TRBD1
V: TRBV30
J: TRBJ2-2
CDR3: CAWSIGQGSPGELFF
DNA: TGTGCCTGGAGTATCGGACAGGGGTCCCCCGGGGAGCTGTTTTTT

size: NA
D: TRBD1
V: TRBV2
J: TRBJ2-1
CDR3: CASSYRGLSAYNEQFF
DNA: TGTGCCAGCAGTTACAGGGGGCTATCGGCCTACAATGAGCAGTTCTTC

size: NA
D: TRBD1
V: TRBV19
J: TRBJ2-2
CDR3: CASSQGQLNTGELFF
DNA: TGTGCCAGTAGCCAGGGACAGTTAAACACCGGGGAGCTGTTTTTT

size: NA
D: TRBD1
V: TRBV28
J: TRBJ2-7
CDR3: CASSTTGQAPIRQYF
DNA: TGTGCCAGCAGTACAACGGGACAGGCTCCAATCCGGCAGTACTTC

size: NA
D: NA
V: TRBV19
J: TRBJ2-7
CDR3: CASSIMSSYEQYF
DNA: TGTGCCAGTAGTATAATGTCTTCCTACGAGCAGTACTTC

size: NA
D: TRBD1
V: TRBV7-2
J: TRBJ2-7
CDR3: CASTSPDRGYYEQYF
DNA: TGTGCCAGCACTTCCCCGGACAGGGGGTACTACGAGCAGTACTTC

size: NA
D: TRBD2
V: TRBV7-3
J: TRBJ2-1
CDR3: CASSLISGITNEQFF
DNA: TGTGCCAGCAGCTTAATTAGCGGGATTACCAATGAGCAGTTCTTC

size: NA
D: TRBD1
V: TRBV7-2
J: TRBJ1-2
CDR3: CASSPVFGQGGGYTF
DNA: TGTGCCAGCAGCCCCGTTTTTGGACAGGGCGGCGGCTACACCTTC

size: NA
D: TRBD1
V: TRBV7-2
J: TRBJ2-7
CDR3: CASRPGTGSYEQYF
DNA: TGTGCCAGCAGACCCGGGACAGGGTCCTACGAGCAGTACTTC

size: NA
D: NA
V: TRBV6-6
J: TRBJ1-6
CDR3: CASSYSGSGFSPLHF
DNA: TGTGCCAGCAGTTACTCGGGTTCAGGGTTTTCACCCCTCCACTTT

size: NA
D: NA
V: TRBV27
J: TRBJ1-6
CDR3: CASSLTGPTSPLHF
DNA: TGTGCCAGCAGTTTAACAGGGCCCACCTCACCCCTCCACTTT

size: NA
D: NA
V: TRBV27
J: TRBJ2-4
CDR3: CASQRQGTKNIQYF
DNA: TGTGCCAGCCAGAGGCAGGGGACCAAAAACATTCAGTACTTC

size: NA
D: TRBD1
V: TRBV27
J: TRBJ2-7
CDR3: CASRGTGNLYEQYF
DNA: TGTGCCAGCAGGGGGACAGGGAACCTTTACGAGCAGTACTTC

size: NA
D: TRBD1
V: TRBV27
J: TRBJ2-7
CDR3: CASSVQGGYEQYF
DNA: TGTGCCAGCAGCGTACAGGGGGGCTACGAGCAGTACTTC

size: NA
D: TRBD2
V: TRBV4-1
J: TRBJ2-1
CDR3: CASSQVVSGRGTNEQFF
DNA: TGCGCCAGCAGCCAAGTTGTGAGCGGGAGGGGAACGAATGAGCAGTTCTTC

size: NA
D: NA
V: TRBV6-1
J: TRBJ2-7
CDR3: CASSEATGAYEQYF
DNA: TGTGCCAGCAGTGAGGCCACGGGAGCCTACGAGCAGTACTTC

size: NA
D: TRBD2
V: TRBV2
J: TRBJ2-7
CDR3: CASSITLAGAGHEQYF
DNA: TGTGCCAGCAGTATTACTCTAGCGGGAGCGGGCCACGAGCAGTACTTC

size: NA
D: NA
V: TRBV6-5
J: TRBJ2-7
CDR3: CASSPHREWGYEQYF
DNA: TGTGCCAGCAGCCCCCACAGGGAGTGGGGTTACGAGCAGTACTTC

size: NA
D: NA
V: TRBV6-2/TRBV6-3
J: TRBJ2-7
CDR3: CASSYLPGEQYF
DNA: TGTGCCAGCAGTTACCTCCCAGGGGAGCAGTACTTC

size: NA
D: NA
V: TRBV19
J: TRBJ2-7
CDR3: CASSILRAGSYEQYF
DNA: TGTGCCAGTAGTATTCTGAGGGCGGGGTCCTACGAGCAGTACTTC

size: NA
D: NA
V: TRBV5-1
J: TRBJ2-3
CDR3: CASSLEGRGGTDTQYF
DNA: TGCGCCAGCAGCTTGGAGGGGCGGGGAGGAACAGATACGCAGTATTTT

size: once
D: NA
V: TRBV11-2
J: TRBJ2-1
CDR3: CASSLARDSLTYNEQFF
DNA: TGTGCCAGCAGCTTAGCGAGAGACAGCCTTACCTACAATGAGCAGTTCTTC

size: NA
D: NA
V: TRBV5-6
J: TRBJ2-7
CDR3: CASSFGRDYEQYF
DNA: TGTGCCAGCAGCTTCGGCAGGGACTACGAGCAGTACTTC

size: few
D: TRBD1
V: TRBV5-1
J: TRBJ1-2
CDR3: CASSSRGIYGYTF
DNA: TGCGCCAGCAGTTCCAGGGGGATCTATGGCTACACCTTC

size: NA
D: NA
V: TRBV2
J: TRBJ2-7
CDR3: CASLQVSYEQYF
DNA: TGTGCCTCGCTTCAGGTCTCCTACGAGCAGTACTTC

size: few
D: TRBD1
V: TRBV6-5
J: TRBJ2-7
CDR3: CASSWRQGPSEQYF
DNA: TGTGCCAGCAGTTGGCGACAGGGTCCCTCCGAGCAGTACTTC

size: NA
D: TRBD1
V: TRBV19
J: TRBJ2-7
CDR3: CASSKGQGLYEQYF
DNA: TGTGCCAGTAGTAAAGGACAGGGGTTGTACGAGCAGTACTTC

size: NA
D: TRBD1
V: TRBV25-1
J: TRBJ2-7
CDR3: CASSGRDRGNEQYF
DNA: TGTGCCAGCAGTGGCCGGGACAGGGGGAACGAGCAGTACTTC

size: NA
D: NA
V: TRBV7-2
J: TRBJ2-2
CDR3: CASSPGGPGELFF
DNA: TGTGCCAGCAGCCCAGGAGGTCCCGGGGAGCTGTTTTTT

size: few
D: NA
V: TRBV9
J: TRBJ2-3
CDR3: CASSVSGPTDTQYF
DNA: TGTGCCAGCAGCGTTAGCGGTCCCACAGATACGCAGTATTTT

size: few
D: TRBD1
V: TRBV27
J: TRBJ1-2
CDR3: CASSPRQGPNYGYTF
DNA: TGTGCCAGCAGTCCCAGACAGGGCCCTAACTATGGCTACACCTTC

size: once
D: TRBD1
V: TRBV4-1
J: TRBJ1-1
CDR3: CASSKAGGTAFF
DNA: TGCGCCAGCAGCAAAGCAGGGGGGACGGCTTTCTTT

size: once
D: TRBD2
V: TRBV5-4
J: TRBJ2-7
CDR3: CASSPRGLAGGHEQYF
DNA: TGTGCCAGCAGCCCACGGGGACTAGCGGGAGGACACGAGCAGTACTTC

size: NA
D: NA
V: TRBV27
J: TRBJ1-2
CDR3: CASSPVGGGFGYTF
DNA: TGTGCCAGCAGTCCCGTTGGGGGGGGCTTTGGCTACACCTTC

size: NA
D: NA
V: TRBV9
J: TRBJ1-1
CDR3: CASSVDIGGGDTEAFF
DNA: TGTGCCAGCAGCGTAGATATAGGGGGAGGGGACACTGAAGCTTTCTTT

size: once
D: TRBD1
V: TRBV28
J: TRBJ1-1
CDR3: CASSSPGTGVNTEAFF
DNA: TGTGCCAGCAGTTCCCCCGGGACAGGGGTGAACACTGAAGCTTTCTTT

size: NA
D: TRBD1
V: TRBV18
J: TRBJ2-3
CDR3: CASSPISGQASDTQYF
DNA: TGTGCCAGCTCACCGATATCAGGACAGGCTTCAGATACGCAGTATTTT

size: NA
D: TRBD1
V: TRBV6-5
J: TRBJ2-7
CDR3: CASSSLTGQGGEQYF
DNA: TGTGCCAGCAGTTCCCTCACGGGACAGGGAGGCGAGCAGTACTTC

size: NA
D: TRBD1
V: TRBV18
J: TRBJ2-2
CDR3: CASSPQKAGGANTGELFF
DNA: TGTGCCAGCTCACCACAGAAGGCAGGGGGCGCGAACACCGGGGAGCTGTTTTTT

size: NA
D: NA
V: TRBV29-1
J: TRBJ2-2
CDR3: CSVGPPGTGELFF
DNA: TGCAGCGTCGGCCCCCCGGGGACCGGGGAGCTGTTTTTT

size: NA
D: TRBD1
V: TRBV11-2
J: TRBJ2-7
CDR3: CASSTGTGGFEQYF
DNA: TGTGCCAGCAGCACCGGGACAGGGGGCTTCGAGCAGTACTTC

size: few
D: NA
V: TRBV5-8
J: TRBJ1-5
CDR3: CASSLGGDQPQHF
DNA: TGTGCCAGCAGCTTGGGGGGGGATCAGCCCCAGCATTTT

size: once
D: TRBD1
V: TRBV28
J: TRBJ2-7
CDR3: CASSPPGQGPYEQYF
DNA: TGTGCCAGCAGTCCGCCGGGACAGGGTCCCTACGAGCAGTACTTC

size: NA
D: NA
V: TRBV9
J: TRBJ1-3
CDR3: CASSVVPDSGNTIYF
DNA: TGTGCCAGCAGCGTAGTTCCAGACTCTGGAAACACCATATATTTT

size: NA
D: NA
V: TRBV11-2
J: TRBJ2-7
CDR3: CASSLVPGAYEQYF
DNA: TGTGCCAGCAGCTTAGTTCCGGGGGCCTACGAGCAGTACTTC

size: NA
D: TRBD1
V: TRBV6-5
J: TRBJ1-4
CDR3: CASSSQGAEWELFF
DNA: TGTGCCAGCAGTTCACAGGGGGCGGAGTGGGAACTGTTTTTT